The entry below describes one T cell receptor (beta chain). Original data processing: How many nucleated cells were present was estimated from reference gene primer amplification. The method was immunoSEQ multiplex PCR; TCRdb's version includes in-frame clones alone and lacks a portion of them. That table gives V, J and clone size, and the DNA gave D and trimming. The sample consists of some 240,000 clones, approximately 82% of them appearing once. The CDR3 is made up of 17 amino acids. Germline assignment: CDR1 KGHSY and CDR2 FQNENV. Trimming stripped 4 bases from V and 2 bases from J, with 20 bases between. These data belong to a study of blood T cell repertoires in COVID-19. Whole-study context: Specimens from acute and convalescent COVID-19 originated in the United States, Italy and Spain. In each case, the material was cDNA or gDNA derived from T cells, B-cell-depleted T cells, or PBMCs.

This chain joins TRBV16 and TRBJ1-2; a possible D gene is TRBD1 (6 bases). Input material: peripheral blood. The TCR sequence derives from a woman between 40 and 50 years old who had recovered from COVID-19. CDR3 nucleotide sequence: TGTGCCAGCAGCCTTCTAGTGACAGGCCTCGCCAACTATGGCTACACCTTC. Its protein is CASSLLVTGLANYGYTF.